The 13 T cell receptor beta chains below come from one sample, sequenced in a study of blood T cell repertoires in COVID-19. Generated by immunoSEQ multiplex PCR, the TCRdb table keeps only in-frame clones and is missing some. The repertoire holds 250,000 to 350,000 clones, with approximately 85% as singletons. Material for sequencing was peripheral blood. Receptors were obtained from a human donor with COVID-19, enrolled during active disease. The donor label of this sample is uncertain.

The rearrangement links TRBV5-4 to TRBJ2-2; tentative D call: TRBD2 (6 bases). The CDR3 is made up of 14 amino acids. Germline CDR1 reads SGHNT; CDR2 reads YYREEE (reference sequence). Trimming removed 4 bases at V and 3 bases at J, with 10 bases between. CDR3 nucleotide sequence: TGTGCCAGCAGCCCGGGACTTGACACCGGGGAGCTGTTTTTT. Protein product: CASSPGLDTGELFF.

This clone was seen just once. The rearrangement joins TRBV2 to TRBJ2-3; TRBD2 matches 9 bases. The V and J ends lost 4 bases and 2 bases, in that order; junction bases with no gene match: 4. CDR3 length equals 15 residues. CDR1 and CDR2 from the germline V gene are SNHLY and FYNNEI. CDR3 amino acids: CASSALAGDTDTQYF. The DNA of the CDR3 is TGTGCCAGCAGTGCTTTAGCGGGAGACACAGATACGCAGTATTTT.

The sample holds one count of this clone. The chain recombines TRBV7-2 with TRBJ2-1; 7 bases fit TRBD2. CDR1 and CDR2 from the germline V gene are SGHTA and FQGNSA. The length of the CDR3 is 15 residues. V gave up 3 bases and J gave up 6 bases; unmatched junction bases: 8. The DNA of the CDR3 is TGTGCCAGCAGCTTGGGTGGGGGGGTGGTCAATGAGCAGTTCTTC. This codes for CASSLGGGVVNEQFF.

This chain connects TRBV24-1 to TRBJ1-2; 9 bases are a match to TRBD1. The CDR3 length is 15 residues. Trimming at V came to 7 bases and at J to 1 base, leaving 6 bases not matched to a gene. Germline values: CDR1 KGHDR, CDR2 SFDVKD. This CDR3 is CATSHTGGRNYGYTF. Here the CDR3 DNA reads TGTGCCACCAGCCATACAGGGGGCCGTAACTATGGCTACACCTTC.

V usage is TRBV7-2 and J usage is TRBJ2-3; 10 positions match TRBD2. The CDR3 consists of 18 residues. V shed 0 bases and J 0 bases; nucleotides not matched to a gene: 6. The germline V gene has CDR1 SGHTA and CDR2 FQGNSA. CDR3 sequence (DNA): TGTGCCAGCAGCTTAGCGGGGCTAGCGGGGGTGAGCACAGATACGCAGTATTTT. Residues: CASSLAGLAGVSTDTQYF. Supplemented by reference TRBV7-2 and TRBJ2-3, the full variable domain reads GAGVSQSPSNKVTEKGKDVELRCDPISGHTALYWYRQSLGQGLEFLIYFQGNSAPDKSGLPSDRFSAERTGGSVSTLTIQRTQQEDSAVYLCASSLAGLAGVSTDTQYFGPGTRLTVL.

The chain has TRBV7-9 and TRBJ2-2; D remains ambiguous. The CDR3 length is 12 residues. Per germline, CDR1 SEHNR and CDR2 FQNEAQ (reference sequence). Trimming removed 1 base at V and 6 bases at J, with 3 bases between. CDR3 coding DNA: TGTGCCAGCAGCTTAGAGCCCGGGGAGCTGTTTTTT. Translated: CASSLEPGELFF.

The sample holds one count of this clone. V is TRBV27 and J is TRBJ1-2; 7 bases map to TRBD1. The CDR3 contains 14 residues. Looked up from germline, CDR1 is MNHEY and CDR2 is SMNVEV (reference sequence). Losses at the gene ends were 2 bases for V and 4 bases for J; bases not matched to a gene: 4. CDR3 nucleotides: TGTGCCAGCAGTTTACGGTGGGACAGCTATGGCTACACCTTC. Encoded protein: CASSLRWDSYGYTF.

The chain recombines TRBV6-5 with TRBJ1-1, with TRBD1 as a possible D gene (5 bases). Trimming removed 5 bases at V and 1 base at J, with 11 bases between. The CDR3 loop spans 14 amino acids. Germline V CDR1 and CDR2: MNHEY, SVGAGI. The CDR3 region is CASSLLGGNTEAFF. CDR3 in DNA: TGTGCCAGCAGTCTTCTCGGGGGGAACACTGAAGCTTTCTTT.

The V and J genes are TRBV21-1 and TRBJ1-1; the table's D gene call, TRBD1, was not cross checked with the DNA. TRBV21-1 is a known pseudogene. CDR3 length equals 18 residues. DNA of the CDR3: TGTGCCAGCAGCAAACCGACTTCTTCCGGGACAACCAACACTGAAGCTTTCTTT. It is translated as CASSKPTSSGTTNTEAFF.

This clone occurred a few times. The V call is TRBV5-4, the J call TRBJ2-7; 9 positions agree with TRBD1. Germline V gene sequence: CDR1 SGHNT, CDR2 YYREEE (reference sequence). V lost 1 base and J lost 6; bases outside the gene matches: 5. The CDR3 runs 14 residues. CDR3 nucleotide sequence: TGTGCCAGCAGCTTGCCCGGGACAGGGCCCGAGCAGTACTTC. The encoded protein is CASSLPGTGPEQYF.

This clone was counted only a few times. The V gene is TRBV20-1, the J gene TRBJ1-3, with TRBD1 matching over 9 bases. The CDR3 loop spans 17 amino acids. CDR1 and CDR2 from the germline V gene are DFQATT and SNEGSKA (reference sequence). The ends lost 3 bases at V and 0 bases at J; junction bases unmatched: 9. In DNA, the CDR3 is TGCAGTGCTAGTCTAGATGGGACAGGGCACTCTGGAAACACCATATATTTT. It specifies CSASLDGTGHSGNTIYF.

CDR3 DNA: TGTGCCAGCAGCTCTCAGGGGAACTATGGCTACACCTTC. It encodes CASSSQGNYGYTF. The V call is TRBV3-1 (or the pseudogene TRBV3-2), the J call TRBJ1-2; D possibly corresponds to TRBD1 (6 bases). CDR3 size: 13 residues. Trimming took off 5 bases at V and 2 bases at J, with 9 bases between the two ends. The germline CDR1 and CDR2 sequences are LGHDT and YNNKEL (reference sequence).

This rearrangement joins TRBV5-1 to TRBJ2-3; TRBD2 agrees at 9 bases. Unmatched junction bases numbered 3, after V lost 4 bases and J lost 0 bases. The germline V gene encodes CDR1 SGHRS and CDR2 YFSETQ. The CDR3 has 15 amino acids. CDR3 sequence (DNA): TGCGCCAGCAGCCCAACTAGCGGGAGCACAGATACGCAGTATTTT. Amino acid sequence: CASSPTSGSTDTQYF.